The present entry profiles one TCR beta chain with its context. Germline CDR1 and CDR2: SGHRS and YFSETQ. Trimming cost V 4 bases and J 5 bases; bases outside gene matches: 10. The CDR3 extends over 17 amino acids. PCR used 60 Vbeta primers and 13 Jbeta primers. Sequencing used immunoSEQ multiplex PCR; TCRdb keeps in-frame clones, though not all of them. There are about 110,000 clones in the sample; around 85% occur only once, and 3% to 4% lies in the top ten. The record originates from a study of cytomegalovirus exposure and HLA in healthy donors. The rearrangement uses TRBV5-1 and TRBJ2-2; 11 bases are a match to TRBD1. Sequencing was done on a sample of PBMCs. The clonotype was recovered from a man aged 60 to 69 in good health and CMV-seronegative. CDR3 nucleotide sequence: TGCGCCAGCAGCATAATCCCCGGGACAGGGGGTACCGGGGAGCTGTTTTTT. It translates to CASSIIPGTGGTGELFF.